The 27 T cell receptor beta chains in this list originate from one sample, sequenced in a study of beta chain features in type 1 diabetes. As every portion of the isolated RNA was reverse transcribed, the sequencing read expressed TCRB transcripts. Libraries were prepared by immunoSEQ multiplex PCR; TCRdb keeps only in-frame clonotypes and omits some of them. Of nearly 350,000 clones detected, roughly 8% appear once; the ten largest clones hold less than 0.5%. The material sequenced was central memory CD4+ T cells from blood. The source is a woman between 18 and 30 years old in good health.

Only a few counts were recorded for this clone. V and J are TRBV6-5 and TRBJ2-4, with 8 positions matching TRBD2. This CDR3 contains 15 residues. Trimming removed 4 bases from V and 10 bases from J; junction bases left unmatched: 12. Germline V lookup: CDR1 MNHEY, CDR2 SVGAGI. The CDR3 reads CASSSPGLAVRIQYF. The CDR3, as DNA: TGTGCCAGCAGTTCCCCCGGACTAGCCGTCCGGATTCAGTACTTC.

This clone was observed at least ten times. V is TRBV7-2 and J is TRBJ2-5, with D uncertain. In germline, CDR1 is SGHTA, CDR2 FQGNSA. V was pared by 4 bases and J by 3 bases, with 15 bases between. There are 15 residues in the CDR3. This chain's CDR3 is CASSSWVGNKETQYF. CDR3 bases: TGTGCCAGCAGCTCCTGGGTAGGGAACAAAGAGACCCAGTACTTC.

The V and J genes are TRBV7-2 and TRBJ2-1; 10 bases line up with TRBD2. The trim removed 4 bases at V and 4 bases at J, leaving 13 bases unmatched. Looked up from germline, CDR1 is SGHTA and CDR2 is FQGNSA. The CDR3 extends over 18 amino acids. CDR3 amino acids: CASSSPLAGPTLYNEQFF. As DNA, the CDR3 is TGTGCCAGCAGCTCACCACTAGCGGGACCGACCCTTTACAATGAGCAGTTCTTC.

This chain uses TRBV7-9 with TRBJ2-3; no definite D call. V was shortened by 1 base and J by 0 bases, with 2 bases between the two germline ends. Germline CDR1 reads SEHNR; CDR2 reads FQNEAQ (reference sequence). The CDR3 is 13 amino acids. The chain's CDR3 is CASSLGSTDTQYF. The CDR3 DNA reads TGTGCCAGCAGCTTAGGAAGCACAGATACGCAGTATTTT.

This clone was detected ten times or more. This chain uses TRBV7-9 with TRBJ2-7, with D maybe TRBD1 (8 bases). V lost 1 base to trimming and J lost 5 bases, with 15 bases between them. CDR1 and CDR2 (germline): SEHNR, FQNEAQ (reference sequence). The CDR3 contains 15 residues. The CDR3 protein is CASSLEWTGRDEQYF. DNA for the CDR3: TGTGCCAGCAGCTTAGAATGGACAGGGAGGGACGAGCAGTACTTC.

This rearrangement joins TRBV5-1 to TRBJ1-1, with a weak D call TRBD1 (5 bases). Germline loops: CDR1 SGHRS, CDR2 YFSETQ. Trimming cost V 2 bases and J 11 bases, with 13 bases left between them. CDR3 size: 12 residues. The CDR3 DNA follows: TGCGCCAGCAGCTTCGGGGGAACTTATGCTTTCTTT. It translates to CASSFGGTYAFF. Full variable domain (rest looked up from reference TRBV5-1 and TRBJ1-1): KAGVTQTPRYLIKTRGQQVTLSCSPISGHRSVSWYQQTPGQGLQFLFEYFSETQRNKGNFPGRFSGRQFSNSRSEMNVSTLELGDSALYLCASSFGGTYAFFGQGTRLTVV.

The rearrangement joins TRBV5-1 to TRBJ2-3; 12 bases align to TRBD2. The CDR3 contains 17 residues. J was trimmed by 0 bases and V by 0 bases; bases with no gene match: 2. The germline V gene encodes CDR1 SGHRS and CDR2 YFSETQ. CDR3 sequence: CASSLGTSGASTDTQYF. The CDR3 DNA reads TGCGCCAGCAGCTTGGGGACTAGCGGGGCTAGCACAGATACGCAGTATTTT.

V gene TRBV13 combines with J gene TRBJ2-3, with D possibly being TRBD1 (5 bases). This CDR3 comprises 15 residues. In germline, CDR1 is PRHDT, CDR2 FYEKMQ (reference sequence). Between the trimmed V and J ends, which lost 5 bases and 1 base, there was a span of 13 bases. Here the CDR3 reads CASSEGVVRTDTQYF. DNA of the CDR3: TGTGCCAGCAGCGAAGGGGTGGTCCGCACAGATACGCAGTATTTT.

The genes are TRBV10-3 and TRBJ2-7; 8 nucleotides match TRBD1. The CDR3 contains 14 residues. With 4 bases clipped from V and 4 bases from J, the junction kept 6 bases outside the gene matches. Germline V lookup: CDR1 ENHRY, CDR2 SYGVKD. The chain's CDR3 is CAISGVQGAYEQYF. DNA of the CDR3: TGTGCCATCAGTGGTGTGCAGGGGGCTTACGAGCAGTACTTC.

This chain links TRBV7-2 with TRBJ1-2; 9 bases align to TRBD1. Germline trimming cut 2 bases from V and 7 bases from J; bases unmatched to any gene: 11. Germline V lookup: CDR1 SGHTA, CDR2 FQGNSA. This CDR3 is built from 16 residues. The CDR3 region is CASSLSSTGGASGYTF. For the CDR3, the DNA is TGTGCCAGCAGCTTAAGTAGTACAGGGGGCGCATCTGGCTACACCTTC. Filled out from reference TRBV7-2 and TRBJ1-2, the complete variable domain reads GAGVSQSPSNKVTEKGKDVELRCDPISGHTALYWYRQSLGQGLEFLIYFQGNSAPDKSGLPSDRFSAERTGGSVSTLTIQRTQQEDSAVYLCASSLSSTGGASGYTFGSGTRLTVV.

This clone has just a few counts. At the DNA level, this CDR3 is encoded by other sequences in the same sample as well. The V gene is TRBV15, the J gene TRBJ1-2, with TRBD1 identical over 7 bases. Germline V lookup: CDR1 LNHNV, CDR2 YYDKDF (reference sequence). This CDR3 has 12 residues. V gave up 5 bases and J gave up 4 bases; unmatched junction bases: 1. The chain's CDR3 is CATSRDSYGYTF. Written as DNA, the CDR3 is TGTGCCACCAGCCGGGACAGCTATGGCTACACCTTC.

The V call is TRBV2, the J call TRBJ2-5; no reliable D call. The CDR3 consists of 11 residues. The ends were cut back, 6 bases at V and 4 bases at J, with 6 bases in the middle. Germline values: CDR1 SNHLY, CDR2 FYNNEI. The chain's CDR3 is CASSRTETQYF. In nucleotides, the CDR3 is TGTGCCAGCAGCCGTACAGAGACCCAGTACTTC.

The chain joins TRBV19 to TRBJ1-2; D is unresolved. Trimming stripped 4 bases from V and 2 bases from J, with 8 bases between. CDR3 length equals 13 residues. The V gene's germline CDR1 is LNHDA and CDR2 SQIVND (reference sequence). CDR3 DNA sequence: TGTGCCAGTAGTACCCCACCGAACTATGGCTACACCTTC. It specifies CASSTPPNYGYTF. Looking up the rest from reference TRBV19 and TRBJ1-2 gives the full variable domain: DGGITQSPKYLFRKEGQNVTLSCEQNLNHDAMYWYRQDPGQGLRLIYYSQIVNDFQKGDIAEGYSVSREKKESFPLTVTSAQKNPTAFYLCASSTPPNYGYTFGSGTRLTVV.

There are a few counts of this clone. V and J are TRBV27 and TRBJ1-2; D unresolved. This CDR3 spans 15 amino acids. CDR1 is MNHEY and CDR2 is SMNVEV in the germline V gene (reference sequence). The ends were cut back, 4 bases at V and 7 bases at J, with 19 bases in the middle. CDR3 sequence: CASSSRPDALVGYTF. CDR3 DNA: TGTGCCAGCAGTTCCCGCCCGGACGCCCTCGTTGGCTACACCTTC.

This clone has only a few counts. The chain couples TRBV7-3 to TRBJ2-2; TRBD1 is a possible D gene (6 bases). V lost 5 bases and J 7 bases, leaving 11 bases between the germline ends. This CDR3 has 13 residues. From germline, CDR1 is SGHTA and CDR2 FQGTGA. The CDR3 DNA reads as TGTGCCAGCAGCCTGGACAGACACGGGGAGCTGTTTTTT. Its protein is CASSLDRHGELFF.

The V gene is TRBV21-1, the J gene TRBJ1-1. TRBV21-1 is a listed pseudogene. The CDR3 runs to 15 residues. The CDR3 here is CASSKVSCPWTEAFF. The CDR3 DNA reads as TGTGCCAGCAGCAAAGTGAGCTGCCCCTGGACTGAAGCTTTCTTT.

The rearrangement uses TRBV7-6 and TRBJ2-7; D is possibly TRBD1 (6 bases). This CDR3 comprises 12 residues. V was pared by 0 bases and J by 7 bases, with 7 bases between. Germline assignment: CDR1 SGHVS and CDR2 FNYEAQ. The CDR3 reads CASSLAGGEQYF. CDR3 DNA: TGTGCCAGCAGCTTAGCAGGGGGAGAGCAGTACTTC.

The V and J genes are TRBV29-1 and TRBJ2-1; D unclear. This CDR3 is built from 12 residues. Germline V gene lookup returns CDR1 SQVTM and CDR2 ANQGSEA. The germline V and J ends were trimmed by 2 bases and 4 bases, with 6 bases remaining between them. CDR3 protein: CSVEWQYNEQFF. As DNA, the CDR3 is TGCAGCGTTGAATGGCAATACAATGAGCAGTTCTTC.

The chain carries TRBV11-1 and TRBJ2-4, with D perhaps TRBD2 (5 bases). Germline V lookup: CDR1 SGHAT, CDR2 FQDESV (reference sequence). The CDR3 sequence is 16 residues long. V was shortened by 2 bases and J by 3 bases, with 14 bases between the two germline ends. In DNA form, the CDR3 reads TGTGCCAGCAGCTTAAACGAGGGCGTCGGCAAAAACATTCAGTACTTC. It is translated as CASSLNEGVGKNIQYF.

This chain joins TRBV7-9 and TRBJ2-5, with D uncertain. The germline V gene encodes CDR1 SEHNR and CDR2 FQNEAQ (reference sequence). CDR3 length: 13 residues. V lost 3 bases and J lost 4, with 9 bases in between. For the CDR3, the DNA is TGTGCCAGCAGCTTCAGTTTCGGAGAGACCCAGTACTTC. Protein sequence: CASSFSFGETQYF. The full variable domain, with the rest looked up from reference TRBV7-9 and TRBJ2-5, is DTGVSQNPRHKITKRGQNVTFRCDPISEHNRLYWYRQTLGQGPEFLTYFQNEAQLEKSRLLSDRFSAERPKGSFSTLEIQRTEQGDSAMYLCASSFSFGETQYFGPGTRLLVL.

V gene TRBV20-1 combines with J gene TRBJ1-5, with D possibly TRBD1 on 5 matching bases. Germline-derived CDR1 and CDR2 are DFQATT and SNEGSKA (reference sequence). The CDR3 is 11 amino acids. V was shortened by 5 bases and J by 5 bases, with 7 bases between the two germline ends. The CDR3 nucleotides read TGCAGTGCTGGAGGGGATCAGCCCCAGCATTTT. Translated: CSAGGDQPQHF.

The chain employs TRBV6-6 and TRBJ1-2; D is perhaps TRBD1 (5 bases). Trimming pared 7 bases from V and 4 bases from J, leaving 13 bases between. CDR1 is MNHNY, CDR2 SVGAGI, per germline (reference sequence). This CDR3 has 13 amino acids. DNA for the CDR3: TGTGCCAGCACTTGGGAGGGGACCTATGGCTACACCTTC. It specifies CASTWEGTYGYTF.

The gene calls are TRBV19 and TRBJ2-1, with D possibly being TRBD1 (5 bases). CDR3 size: 14 residues. Trimming removed 4 bases from V and 5 bases from J, with 12 bases in between. Germline CDR1 reads LNHDA; CDR2 reads SQIVND (reference sequence). CDR3 in amino acids: CASSRGLDNNEQFF. The CDR3 DNA reads as TGTGCCAGTAGTAGGGGTTTGGACAACAATGAGCAGTTCTTC.

V gene TRBV7-2 combines with J gene TRBJ2-1; 8 nucleotides match TRBD2. Germline loops: CDR1 SGHTA, CDR2 FQGNSA. The junction had 8 bases not matched to a gene; V was cut back by 3 bases and J by 4 bases. This CDR3 region has 16 residues. DNA for the CDR3: TGTGCCAGCAGCTTGGGTAGCGGGACTAATTACAATGAGCAGTTCTTC. Translation: CASSLGSGTNYNEQFF.

This clone was found a few times. This chain links TRBV6-1 with TRBJ1-1; 11 bases map to TRBD1. After removal of 6 bases from V and 4 bases from J, the junction contained 7 bases not matched to a gene. The CDR3 runs to 15 residues. Germline values: CDR1 MNHNS, CDR2 SASEGT. Written as DNA, the CDR3 is TGTGCCAGCAGCGCCGGGACAGGGGGAGGCACTGAAGCTTTCTTT. Its translation is CASSAGTGGGTEAFF.

This clone was counted ten times or more. Other DNA sequences from this sample encode an identical CDR3 as well. The V gene is TRBV7-9, the J gene TRBJ1-5; D is undetermined. The germline gives CDR1 SEHNR, CDR2 FQNEAQ (reference sequence). The germline V and J ends were trimmed by 5 bases and 5 bases, with 10 bases remaining between them. The length of the CDR3 is 13 residues. DNA for the CDR3: TGTGCCAGCAGCCTTAGCGGCGATCAGCCCCAGCATTTT. Its translation: CASSLSGDQPQHF.

The chain employs TRBV11-2 and TRBJ2-5; D ambiguous. CDR3 size: 11 residues. Germline V gene lookup returns CDR1 SGHAT and CDR2 FQNNGV. Trimming cost V 5 bases and J 5 bases, with 6 bases left between them. In nucleotides, the CDR3 is TGTGCCAGCAGCCCCGTGGAGACCCAGTACTTC. It encodes CASSPVETQYF. Full variable domain (missing parts from reference TRBV11-2 and TRBJ2-5): EAGVAQSPRYKIIEKRQSVAFWCNPISGHATLYWYQQILGQGPKLLIQFQNNGVVDDSQLPKDRFSAERLKGVDSTLKIQPAKLEDSAVYLCASSPVETQYFGPGTRLLVL.